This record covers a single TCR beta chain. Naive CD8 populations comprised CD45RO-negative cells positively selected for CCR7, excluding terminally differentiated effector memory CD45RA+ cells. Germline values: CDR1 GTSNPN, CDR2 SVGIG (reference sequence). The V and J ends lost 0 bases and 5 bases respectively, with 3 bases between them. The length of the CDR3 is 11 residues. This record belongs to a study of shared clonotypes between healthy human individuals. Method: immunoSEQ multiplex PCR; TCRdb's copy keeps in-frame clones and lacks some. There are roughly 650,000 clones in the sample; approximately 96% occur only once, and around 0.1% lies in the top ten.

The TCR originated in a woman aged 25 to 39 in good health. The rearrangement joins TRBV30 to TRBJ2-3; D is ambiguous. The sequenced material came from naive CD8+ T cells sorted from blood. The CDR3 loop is CAWSVLDTQYF. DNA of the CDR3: TGTGCCTGGAGTGTACTAGATACGCAGTATTTT.